Below are 22 T cell receptor beta chains sequenced from a single sample in a study of blood T cell repertoires in COVID-19. TCRdb's table, derived via immunoSEQ multiplex PCR, lists solely in-frame clones and lacks some. This sample has around 280,000 clones, with around nine tenths found just once. Sequencing used peripheral blood. The receptors originated from a woman aged 25 to 39 with COVID-19, enrolled during active disease.

The rearrangement uses TRBV4-1 and TRBJ2-5; 8 bases line up with TRBD2. V shed 1 base, J shed 2 bases, and the junction held 3 bases outside the gene matches. There are 15 residues in the CDR3. Per the germline V gene, CDR1 is MGHRA and CDR2 is YSYEKL. CDR3 nucleotides: TGCGCCAGCAGCCAAGGGGGCGGGGGGCAAGAGACCCAGTACTTC. Protein: CASSQGGGGQETQYF.

The chain links TRBV14 to TRBJ1-1; D gene ambiguous. CDR1 and CDR2 from the germline V gene are SGHDN and FVKESK. CDR3 size: 13 residues. V gave up 4 bases and J gave up 1 base, with 7 bases separating them. Here the CDR3 DNA reads TGTGCCAGCAGCCTGTCGCGGAACACTGAAGCTTTCTTT. Its protein product is CASSLSRNTEAFF.

The V gene is TRBV7-6, the J gene TRBJ2-2, with 8 bases aligning to TRBD2. The CDR3 has 16 residues. Trimming cost V 1 base and J 4 bases; bases outside gene matches: 5. Germline V CDR1 and CDR2: SGHVS, FNYEAQ. This CDR3 reads CASSLERGGTTGELFF. CDR3 bases: TGTGCCAGCAGCTTAGAACGCGGGGGGACCACCGGGGAGCTGTTTTTT.

The V and J genes are TRBV5-1 and TRBJ2-7; 11 bases are shared with TRBD2. V shed 1 base and J 2 bases; nucleotides not matched to a gene: 14. This CDR3 is 19 amino acids long. The germline V gene has CDR1 SGHRS and CDR2 YFSETQ. CDR3 DNA: TGCGCCAGCAGCTTGTTTGAGTCGACTAGCGGGAAGGAAACCTACGAGCAGTACTTC. As protein: CASSLFESTSGKETYEQYF.

This chain joins TRBV6-5 and TRBJ1-6; D perhaps matches TRBD1 (6 bases). The CDR3 contains 13 residues. Germline assignment: CDR1 MNHEY and CDR2 SVGAGI. Trimming left V 6 bases short and J 10 bases short, with 13 bases between. The CDR3 here is CASSLQGPSPLHF. The DNA for the CDR3 is TGTGCCAGCAGCTTACAGGGCCCCTCACCCCTCCACTTT.

V gene TRBV30 combines with J gene TRBJ2-7; tentative D call: TRBD1 (6 bases). V shed 2 bases and J shed 2 bases, with 13 bases lying between them. The germline CDR1 and CDR2 sequences are GTSNPN and SVGIG (reference sequence). The CDR3 is 14 amino acids. The CDR3 DNA follows: TGTGCCTGGAGTCGAGGGGGAGTTCCCTACGAGCAGTACTTC. Amino acids: CAWSRGGVPYEQYF. The whole variable domain, filled in from reference TRBV30 and TRBJ2-7, reads SQTIHQWPATLVQPVGSPLSLECTVEGTSNPNLYWYRQAAGRGLQLLFYSVGIGQISSEVPQNLSASRPQDRQFILSSKKLLLSDSGFYLCAWSRGGVPYEQYFGPGTRLTVT.

The CDR3 loop reads CASSFNPWTEGNTIYF. CDR3 DNA: TGTGCCAGCAGTTTCAACCCCTGGACTGAGGGAAACACCATATATTTT. The chain uses TRBV6-5 and TRBJ1-3, with D unresolved. This CDR3 is built from 16 residues. The germline V and J ends were trimmed by 4 bases and 4 bases, with 17 bases remaining between them. The V gene's germline CDR1 is MNHEY and CDR2 SVGAGI.

This chain links TRBV5-1 with TRBJ2-1; TRBD2 is a possible D gene (5 bases). Germline values: CDR1 SGHRS, CDR2 YFSETQ. V lost 4 bases and J lost 10, with 15 bases in between. The CDR3 is 13 residues long. CDR3 protein: CASSPRRGWEQFF. In DNA form, the CDR3 reads TGCGCCAGCAGCCCACGTCGGGGATGGGAGCAGTTCTTC.

The chain couples TRBV6-4 to TRBJ2-2, with 10 bases identical to TRBD1. The CDR3 sequence is 20 residues long. After removal of 7 bases from V and 6 bases from J, the junction contained 23 bases not matched to a gene. In germline, CDR1 is MRHNA, CDR2 SNTAGT. The CDR3 spells CASNTGDRGVVAGRAGELFF. CDR3 nucleotides: TGTGCCAGCAACACGGGGGACAGGGGTGTGGTAGCGGGTAGGGCCGGGGAGCTGTTTTTT.

The V gene is TRBV27, the J gene TRBJ1-2, with D possibly being TRBD1 (6 bases). CDR1 MNHEY and CDR2 SMNVEV come from the germline V gene (reference sequence). The CDR3 runs to 14 residues. V was trimmed by 9 bases and J by 5 bases, leaving 19 bases between them. This CDR3 reads CASSLGGAQYGYTF. Here the CDR3 DNA reads TGTGCCAGTTCCCTAGGGGGGGCTCAATATGGCTACACCTTC.

This clone showed up just once. The V gene is TRBV12-3 or TRBV12-4, the J gene TRBJ1-1, with D uncertain. With 3 bases removed from V and 10 bases from J, the gap between germline ends came to 12 bases. The CDR3 covers 12 residues. The CDR3 DNA follows: TGTGCCAGCAGTTTTCCGGCTGGAGGAGCTTTCTTT. Protein product: CASSFPAGGAFF.

J is TRBJ2-3 and V is TRBV10-3; 7 positions match TRBD1. V shed 0 bases and J 7 bases; nucleotides not matched to a gene: 10. The CDR3 contains 16 residues. From germline, CDR1 is ENHRY and CDR2 SYGVKD. The CDR3 protein is CAISESVGQTSNTQYF. CDR3 in DNA: TGTGCCATCAGTGAGTCGGTGGGACAGACATCAAATACGCAGTATTTT.

The rearrangement joins TRBV15 to TRBJ1-6, with unresolved D. Per germline, CDR1 LNHNV and CDR2 YYDKDF (reference sequence). This CDR3 is 16 amino acids long. Trimming cost V 3 bases and J 3 bases, with 12 bases left between them. DNA for the CDR3: TGTGCCACCAGCAGCCGACGGGGAAACTATAATTCACCCCTCCACTTT. This sequence encodes CATSSRRGNYNSPLHF.

The chain employs TRBV6-5 and TRBJ1-2, with 7 bases that match TRBD1. V lost 5 bases, J lost 8 bases, and 8 bases stayed unmatched. The CDR3 runs 13 residues. Germline CDR1 reads MNHEY; CDR2 reads SVGAGI. The CDR3 loop reads CASSPRTGGGYTF. The CDR3 region has the DNA TGTGCCAGCAGTCCTAGGACAGGTGGAGGCTACACCTTC.

The chain couples TRBV11-2 to TRBJ2-5, with D unresolved. The CDR3 spans 14 residues. The V end was cut by 1 base, the J end by 1 base, with 7 bases between. Per germline, CDR1 SGHAT and CDR2 FQNNGV. The CDR3 protein is CASSLVGRQETQYF. In DNA form, the CDR3 reads TGTGCCAGCAGCTTAGTTGGCCGCCAAGAGACCCAGTACTTC.

This clone appeared once. The rearrangement uses TRBV2 and TRBJ2-3, with D perhaps TRBD2 (5 bases). Germline-derived CDR1 and CDR2 are SNHLY and FYNNEI. V was cut by 7 bases and J by 2 bases, with 13 bases left in between. The CDR3 length is 14 residues. Here the CDR3 DNA reads TGTGCCAGCATAGGAGGTCGTAACACAGATACGCAGTATTTT. Encoded protein: CASIGGRNTDTQYF.

The chain couples TRBV5-5 to TRBJ1-5; the D gene is possibly TRBD1 (6 bases). Trimming pared 1 base from V and 4 bases from J, leaving 9 bases between. This CDR3 has 14 residues. Germline loops: CDR1 SGHKS, CDR2 YYEKEE (reference sequence). Here the CDR3 reads CASSLQGRNQPQHF. CDR3 coding DNA: TGTGCCAGCAGCTTGCAGGGGCGAAATCAGCCCCAGCATTTT.

This clone was detected once. CDR3 sequence (DNA): TGTGCCAGCACTCTCGGTCGTTTCTTC. Protein sequence: CASTLGRFF. J is TRBJ2-1 and V is TRBV27; D unresolved. V lost 7 bases, J lost 16 bases, and 11 bases lay in between. This CDR3 is 9 amino acids long. Germline CDR1 and CDR2: MNHEY and SMNVEV (reference sequence).

The chain is built from TRBV12-3 or TRBV12-4 and TRBJ2-1, with D hard to call. V was pared by 1 base and J by 9 bases, with 4 bases between. This CDR3 is 11 amino acids long. DNA of the CDR3: TGTGCCAGCAGTTTAGGAGGTGAGCAGTTCTTC. It encodes CASSLGGEQFF.

This chain links TRBV27 with TRBJ2-7, with D possibly matching TRBD1 (5 bases). V lost 2 bases and J 1 base, leaving 9 bases between the germline ends. The CDR3 consists of 14 residues. Germline-derived CDR1 and CDR2 are MNHEY and SMNVEV (reference sequence). CDR3: CASSLQGTSYEQYF. The CDR3 nucleotides are TGTGCCAGCAGTTTACAGGGTACTTCCTACGAGCAGTACTTC.

The J gene is TRBJ2-1, the V gene TRBV3-1 (or the pseudogene TRBV3-2); weak D call: TRBD2 (6 bases). From germline, CDR1 is LGHDT and CDR2 YNNKEL (reference sequence). V lost 1 base and J lost 8, with 18 bases in between. This CDR3 comprises 16 residues. The CDR3 DNA reads TGTGCCAGCAGCCAAGGGTTCCTAGCTGGGGGGTATGAGCAGTTCTTC. Its protein product is CASSQGFLAGGYEQFF.

This chain joins TRBV29-1 and TRBJ1-1, with 10 bases identical to TRBD1. The germline CDR1 and CDR2 sequences are SQVTM and ANQGSEA. J gave up 1 base and V 7 bases, and 6 bases lay outside the gene matches. This CDR3 contains 14 residues. The CDR3: CSARTGGWNTEAFF. CDR3 DNA: TGCAGCGCTCGGACAGGGGGTTGGAACACTGAAGCTTTCTTT.